Sequencing of this TCR beta chain was carried out in a study of blood T cells in healthy people across ages. General observations from the study: Possibly confounding the expanded clonotype changes was the fact that donor CMV status was unknown.

Using a J-beta primer mix together with a sample-barcoded 5' primer, a second PCR was run for roughly 6 to 11 cycles. MiXCR was run by TCRdb on the 5' RACE reads, yielding one entry per CDR3 protein. The repertoire holds hundreds of thousands of distinct CDR3 sequences, with 52% as singletons. CDR1 and CDR2 (germline): SGHTA, FQGTGA. This CDR3 comprises 15 residues. This clonotype was found a few times. The antigen remains unidentified. The germline gene is not matched at one end of the junction; a read error may be the cause. The donors, aged about 6 to 95, were healthy Caucasians from Russia. Staff drew ten milliliters of peripheral blood from each donor.

The chain uses TRBV7-3 and TRBJ2-2; possible D gene TRBD2, 5 bases. Sequencing used blood. The receptor was derived from a woman at least 80 years old in good health. The CDR3: CASSLTGRNTGELFF. The CDR3 bases are TGTGCCAGCAGCCTAACGGGGAGAAACACCGGGGAGCTGTTTTTT.